These 30 T cell receptor beta chains were all obtained from the same sample, sequenced in a study of cytomegalovirus exposure and HLA in healthy donors. The PCR used 60 Vbeta and 13 Jbeta primers. Libraries were prepared by immunoSEQ multiplex PCR; TCRdb keeps only in-frame clonotypes and omits some of them. The profile shows about 160,000 clones, around 78% of them singletons. The specimen sequenced was PBMCs. All receptors derive from a woman between 40 and 50 years old in good health and CMV-seronegative.

The sample holds one count of this clone. V gene TRBV5-1 combines with J gene TRBJ1-1; 9 positions match TRBD1. V shed 5 bases, J shed 7 bases, and the junction held 9 bases outside the gene matches. Germline CDR1 reads SGHRS; CDR2 reads YFSETQ. The CDR3 consists of 14 residues. CDR3 nucleotides: TGCGCCAGCAGGGAAATACAGGGGGCTATTGAAGCTTTCTTT. Amino acid sequence: CASREIQGAIEAFF.

The rearrangement links TRBV5-1 to TRBJ2-7, with unresolved D. CDR1 is SGHRS and CDR2 is YFSETQ in the germline V gene. With 1 base removed from V and 4 bases from J, the gap between germline ends came to 6 bases. There are 12 residues in the CDR3. The CDR3 loop reads CASSLSVYEQYF. In DNA, the CDR3 is TGCGCCAGCAGCTTGTCAGTTTACGAGCAGTACTTC.

V gene TRBV27 combines with J gene TRBJ1-2; TRBD1 matches at 7 bases. Looked up from germline, CDR1 is MNHEY and CDR2 is SMNVEV (reference sequence). The CDR3 covers 17 residues. V shed 5 bases and J 0 bases; nucleotides not matched to a gene: 12. CDR3 DNA: TGTGCCAGCAGTCCTGACCGACAGGGTAGGACTAACTATGGCTACACCTTC. Translating gives CASSPDRQGRTNYGYTF.

This clone was seen once. CDR3 nucleotide sequence: TGTGCCAGTAGTAACATCGGACAGTCTGGGGCCAACGTCCTGACTTTC. Encoded protein: CASSNIGQSGANVLTF. This rearrangement joins TRBV19 to TRBJ2-6; D may be TRBD1 (6 bases). This CDR3 has 16 amino acids. Germline V gene sequence: CDR1 LNHDA, CDR2 SQIVND (reference sequence). V was cut by 4 bases and J by 1 base, with 11 bases left in between.

The chain links TRBV5-1 to TRBJ1-1; D is unclear. CDR1 and CDR2 from the germline V gene are SGHRS and YFSETQ. The CDR3 contains 16 residues. Trimming took 5 bases from V and 0 from J, leaving 17 bases between them. In nucleotides, the CDR3 is TGCGCCAGCAGACGGGAGGGATCGGTCATGAACACTGAAGCTTTCTTT. This translates into CASRREGSVMNTEAFF.

The sample holds a few counts of this clone. This chain joins TRBV5-6 and TRBJ1-2, with D hard to call. This CDR3 comprises 15 residues. The germline gives CDR1 SGHDT, CDR2 YYEEEE. V was cut by 1 base and J by 5 bases, with 15 bases left in between. The CDR3, as DNA: TGTGCCAGCAGCTTGTCGGGCACCTCGGGGTATGGCTACACCTTC. This gives the protein CASSLSGTSGYGYTF.

This chain links TRBV4-1 with TRBJ1-1; a possible D gene is TRBD1 (5 bases). CDR3 length: 14 residues. V gave up 6 bases and J gave up 2 bases, with 13 bases separating them. Per germline, CDR1 MGHRA and CDR2 YSYEKL. The CDR3 here is CASRGTSRNTEAFF. The CDR3 bases are TGCGCCAGCAGGGGGACTTCTAGAAACACTGAAGCTTTCTTT.

The genes are TRBV27 and TRBJ2-3; D is perhaps TRBD1 (5 bases). Germline values: CDR1 MNHEY, CDR2 SMNVEV (reference sequence). V gave up 6 bases and J gave up 4 bases, with 14 bases separating them. The CDR3 spans 14 residues. CDR3 bases: TGTGCCAGCAGGAAAACGACAGTGCCAGATACGCAGTATTTT. This gives the protein CASRKTTVPDTQYF.

This sequence joins TRBV19 and TRBJ1-1; possible D gene TRBD1, 5 bases. With 6 bases removed from V and 0 bases from J, the gap between germline ends came to 11 bases. Germline CDR1 reads LNHDA; CDR2 reads SQIVND (reference sequence). The CDR3 is 14 residues long. DNA of the CDR3: TGTGCCAGTAGCAAAGGGGTAATGAACACTGAAGCTTTCTTT. Translation gives CASSKGVMNTEAFF.

This clone was seen a handful of times. This sequence joins TRBV27 and TRBJ2-3; 13 bases match TRBD2. Germline-derived CDR1 and CDR2 are MNHEY and SMNVEV (reference sequence). The CDR3 spans 17 residues. Unmatched junction bases numbered 7, after V lost 4 bases and J lost 3 bases. As DNA, the CDR3 is TGTGCCAGCAGTTCAAGCGGACTAGCGGGGGTAACAGATACGCAGTATTTT. Translated: CASSSSGLAGVTDTQYF.

This clone was seen a few times. This chain connects TRBV27 to TRBJ1-2, with D unclear. The CDR3 consists of 15 residues. The V end was cut by 6 bases, the J end by 2 bases, with 16 bases between. The germline V gene has CDR1 MNHEY and CDR2 SMNVEV (reference sequence). In nucleotides, the CDR3 is TGTGCCAGCAGCCCACTCCCCTGGAGGAACTATGGCTACACCTTC. This codes for CASSPLPWRNYGYTF.

The chain links TRBV11-2 to TRBJ2-3, with D perhaps matching TRBD1 (5 bases). The CDR3 spans 13 residues. The V gene's germline CDR1 is SGHAT and CDR2 FQNNGV. Trimming took 4 bases from V and 3 from J, leaving 8 bases between them. The CDR3 region is CASSSQGTDTQYF. CDR3 nucleotide sequence: TGTGCCAGCAGCTCTCAGGGTACAGATACGCAGTATTTT.

This chain links TRBV5-4 with TRBJ2-7; 7 bases agree with TRBD1. This CDR3 contains 14 residues. The J segment lost 5 bases and the V segment lost 3 bases, leaving 8 bases of the junction unmatched. The germline V gene has CDR1 SGHNT and CDR2 YYREEE (reference sequence). In nucleotides, the CDR3 is TGTGCCAGCAGCTCCTTGACAGGGACGCACGAGCAGTACTTC. It is translated as CASSSLTGTHEQYF.

This clone was counted between two and nine times. This sequence joins TRBV6-5 and TRBJ1-1; D gene ambiguous. This CDR3 has 15 residues. The V and J ends lost 6 bases and 3 bases respectively, with 17 bases between them. Germline-derived CDR1 and CDR2 are MNHEY and SVGAGI. The CDR3 reads CASRTQIMLHTEAFF. The CDR3 DNA reads as TGTGCCAGCAGGACACAGATTATGTTACACACTGAAGCTTTCTTT.

This sequence joins TRBV7-9 and TRBJ1-4; 7 bases line up with TRBD1. The CDR3 spans 16 residues. Germline V gene data show CDR1 as SEHNR and CDR2 as FQNEAQ (reference sequence). V shed 0 bases, J shed 10 bases, and the junction held 11 bases outside the gene matches. For the CDR3, the DNA is TGTGCCAGCAGCTTAGCGACAGGGAGAGTCTGGGGAAAACTGTTTTTT. Translated, it gives CASSLATGRVWGKLFF.

This rearrangement joins TRBV6-1 to TRBJ1-5; 7 bases fit TRBD1. The V gene's germline CDR1 is MNHNS and CDR2 SASEGT. The CDR3 runs to 15 residues. V lost 5 bases to trimming and J lost 6 bases; unmatched junction nucleotides: 10. CDR3 region: CASSPGQLPSQPQHF. The DNA for the CDR3 is TGTGCCAGCAGTCCGGGACAGCTGCCTAGTCAGCCCCAGCATTTT.

The CDR3 protein is CASSVGVAGGSRSTDTQYF. Here the CDR3 DNA reads TGTGCCAGCAGCGTAGGGGTAGCGGGGGGGTCAAGGAGCACAGATACGCAGTATTTT. J is TRBJ2-3 and V is TRBV9, with TRBD2 matching 11 bases. The trim removed 0 bases at V and 0 bases at J, leaving 9 bases unmatched. The CDR3 is made up of 19 amino acids. The germline V gene encodes CDR1 SGDLS and CDR2 YYNGEE.

This chain uses TRBV19 with TRBJ1-2; 11 nucleotides match TRBD1. CDR1 and CDR2 (germline): LNHDA, SQIVND (reference sequence). The V segment lost 6 bases and the J segment 14 bases; nucleotides outside the gene matches: 8. The CDR3 sequence is 12 residues long. The DNA for the CDR3 is TGTGCCAGTAGCCCTGGACAGGGGGCAGTAACCTTC. Protein: CASSPGQGAVTF. The whole variable domain, filled in from reference TRBV19 and TRBJ1-2, reads DGGITQSPKYLFRKEGQNVTLSCEQNLNHDAMYWYRQDPGQGLRLIYYSQIVNDFQKGDIAEGYSVSREKKESFPLTVTSAQKNPTAFYLCASSPGQGAVTFGSGTRLTVV.

The genes are TRBV5-5 and TRBJ1-4; D gene unclear. The germline CDR1 and CDR2 sequences are SGHKS and YYEKEE (reference sequence). Trimming removed 0 bases from V and 0 bases from J, with 9 bases in between. The CDR3 runs 16 residues. CDR3 DNA: TGTGCCAGCAGCTTGGTAGTAGTTGCAACTAATGAAAAACTGTTTTTT. Translation gives CASSLVVVATNEKLFF.

This sequence joins TRBV28 and TRBJ1-4; 7 bases map to TRBD1. Germline V gene data show CDR1 as MDHEN and CDR2 as SYDVKM. J was trimmed by 6 bases and V by 5 bases; bases with no gene match: 6. CDR3 length: 14 residues. The chain's CDR3 is CASSGQVSYEKLFF. The CDR3 coding sequence is TGTGCCAGCAGTGGACAGGTCAGCTATGAAAAACTGTTTTTT.

The chain couples TRBV4-1 to TRBJ2-6, with TRBD1 matching 7 bases. Trimming at V came to 3 bases and at J to 2 bases, leaving 4 bases not matched to a gene. The CDR3 runs 16 residues. Looked up from germline, CDR1 is MGHRA and CDR2 is YSYEKL. DNA for the CDR3: TGCGCCAGCAGCCATGTTGACAGGGCTGGGGCCAACGTCCTGACTTTC. Residues: CASSHVDRAGANVLTF.

The chain recombines TRBV5-1 with TRBJ1-1; possibly TRBD1 for D (6 bases). The CDR3 spans 16 residues. Germline loops: CDR1 SGHRS, CDR2 YFSETQ. The ends were cut back, 4 bases at V and 3 bases at J, with 19 bases in the middle. The CDR3 DNA reads as TGCGCCAGCAGCCCTCGGGGGGGAGGGGGGGACACTGAAGCTTTCTTT. Translating gives CASSPRGGGGDTEAFF. Full variable domain (missing parts from reference TRBV5-1 and TRBJ1-1): KAGVTQTPRYLIKTRGQQVTLSCSPISGHRSVSWYQQTPGQGLQFLFEYFSETQRNKGNFPGRFSGRQFSNSRSEMNVSTLELGDSALYLCASSPRGGGGDTEAFFGQGTRLTVV.

The V call is TRBV18, the J call TRBJ2-7; 10 bases align to TRBD1. The trim removed 4 bases at V and 5 bases at J, leaving 11 bases unmatched. The CDR3 length is 16 residues. The germline CDR1 and CDR2 sequences are KGHSH and LQKENI. The CDR3, as DNA: TGTGCCAGCTCACTGACATCCGGGACAGGGGCCAACGAGCAGTACTTC. Amino acid sequence: CASSLTSGTGANEQYF.

Comment on this clone: Additional DNA sequences in this sample encode the identical CDR3. This chain joins TRBV5-1 and TRBJ1-1, with a tentative D call TRBD1 (5 bases). CDR1 SGHRS and CDR2 YFSETQ come from the germline V gene. V lost 4 bases and J 1 base, leaving 11 bases between the germline ends. This CDR3 contains 14 residues. DNA of the CDR3: TGCGCCAGCAGCAAAGGACACCGGAACACTGAAGCTTTCTTT. Translated, it gives CASSKGHRNTEAFF.

J is TRBJ1-1 and V is TRBV10-1, with D unresolved. The CDR3 loop spans 14 amino acids. Trimming stripped 4 bases from V and 0 bases from J, with 9 bases between. Germline CDR1 and CDR2: WNHNN and SYGVQD (reference sequence). The chain's CDR3 is CASSVGQMNTEAFF. CDR3 DNA sequence: TGCGCCAGCAGTGTTGGTCAGATGAACACTGAAGCTTTCTTT.

The chain joins TRBV28 to TRBJ2-5, with D uncertain. The end of the DNA fits TRBJ2-7 better, so the J call may be wrong. Germline V gene sequence: CDR1 MDHEN, CDR2 SYDVKM. This CDR3 contains 11 residues. As DNA, the CDR3 is TGTGCCAGCAGTCTACGGTACGAGCAGTACTTC. Translation gives CASSLRYEQYF.

The chain is built from TRBV12-5 and TRBJ2-3; 8 positions agree with TRBD2. The CDR3 runs to 19 residues. Germline lookup yields CDR1 LGHNT and CDR2 FRNRAP. J lost 1 base, V lost 1 base, and 13 bases had no gene match. The CDR3 sequence: CASGLGTGPSGRRTDTQYF. The CDR3 nucleotides are TGTGCTAGTGGTTTGGGTACGGGCCCTAGCGGGCGGCGCACAGATACGCAGTATTTT.

The genes are TRBV18 and TRBJ2-3; 9 bases are a match to TRBD1. The ends lost 8 bases at V and 3 bases at J; junction bases unmatched: 6. The CDR3 consists of 14 residues. Germline assignment: CDR1 KGHSH and CDR2 LQKENI. The CDR3 DNA reads as TGTGCCAGCCACCGGGACAGGGTAACAGATACGCAGTATTTT. It is translated as CASHRDRVTDTQYF.

The chain carries TRBV21-1 and TRBJ2-7; the D segment call TRBD2 is taken from the table without a DNA check. TRBV21-1 is termed a pseudogene. The length of the CDR3 is 16 residues. DNA of the CDR3: TGTGCCATCTTGGGGGCGGGGGGGGGCGCAGATAACGAGCAGTACTTC. This gives the protein CAILGAGGGADNEQYF.

The chain combines TRBV5-1 with TRBJ1-6; TRBD1 agrees at 9 bases. In germline, CDR1 is SGHRS, CDR2 YFSETQ. The V and J ends lost 2 bases and 3 bases, in that order; junction bases with no gene match: 3. This CDR3 has 16 residues. CDR3 residues: CASSLQGADYNSPLHF. CDR3 bases: TGCGCCAGCAGCTTACAGGGGGCGGACTATAATTCACCCCTCCACTTT.